The clone carrying this T cell receptor beta chain was detected ten times or more. Its target is unknown. This record belongs to a study of spatial heterogeneity in lung cancer. Overall study: Detection consistently yielded more beta chains than alpha chains. The study's findings and limits: In tumors, expanded intratumoral alpha and beta TCR counts tracked mutation counts. The study found that ubiquitous and regional expanded TCR counts tracked ubiquitous and regional nonsynonymous mutations, respectively.

The study tagged each TCR cDNA molecule with a unique molecular identifier. MiXCR, applied by TCRdb to the 5' RACE reads, yields one record per CDR3 protein. The sample includes around 100,000 distinct CDR3 sequences, approximately 4.4% seen only once; the top ten take less than 25%. V lost 8 bases and J lost 3; bases outside the gene matches: 0. Germline CDR1 and CDR2: MNHEY and SVGAGI. The CDR3 sequence is 12 residues long. Time point of the sample: sample taken at primary tumor resection. The sequenced sample was lung tumor tissue, obtained at surgery. The TCR comes from a male donor with early-stage non-small cell lung cancer. V gene TRBV6-5 combines with J gene TRBJ2-5; TRBD1 agrees at 10 bases. This chain's CDR3 is CASGTGEETQYF. The CDR3, as DNA: TGTGCCAGCGGGACAGGGGAAGAGACCCAGTACTTC.